A single sample gave rise to the 27 T cell receptor beta chains below, sequenced in a study of cytomegalovirus exposure and HLA in healthy donors. PCR employed 60 Vbeta and 13 Jbeta primers. The repertoire was sequenced with immunoSEQ multiplex PCR; TCRdb's copy has only in-frame clones and lacks some. The sample records 120,000 or so clones, 75% to 85% being singletons. Specimen: PBMCs. The receptors derive from a young man in good health and CMV-seropositive.

The sample holds a few counts of this clone. The CDR3 DNA sequence: TGCGCCAGCAGGCCCGGGACAGCCGGGGAGCTGTTTTTT. Encoded protein: CASRPGTAGELFF. This chain joins TRBV10-1 and TRBJ2-2, with 7 bases lining up with TRBD1. V was pared by 6 bases and J by 6 bases, with 4 bases of the junction left unmatched. This CDR3 contains 13 residues. Germline CDR1 and CDR2: WNHNN and SYGVQD (reference sequence).

This chain uses TRBV19 with TRBJ1-5; TRBD1 agrees at 10 bases. After removal of 7 bases from V and 6 bases from J, the junction contained 3 bases not matched to a gene. Germline V gives CDR1 LNHDA, CDR2 SQIVND (reference sequence). This CDR3 has 13 residues. CDR3 in DNA: TGTGCCAGTACCGGGACAGGGGTTCAGCCCCAGCATTTT. Amino acids: CASTGTGVQPQHF.

The rearrangement uses TRBV7-8 and TRBJ1-2, with 9 bases identical to TRBD1. Unmatched junction bases numbered 7, after V lost 3 bases and J lost 8 bases. The CDR3 covers 14 residues. Germline CDR1 is SGHVS and CDR2 is FQNEAQ. This CDR3 reads CASSLGTGKIGYTF. The CDR3 region has the DNA TGTGCCAGCAGCTTGGGGACAGGGAAGATAGGCTACACCTTC.

CDR3 nucleotides: TGTGCCAGCAGCCGCCGAGGTGGGTTGGCCTACGAGCAGTACTTC. Translation gives CASSRRGGLAYEQYF. This chain uses TRBV27 with TRBJ2-7, with D unclear. Per germline, CDR1 MNHEY and CDR2 SMNVEV (reference sequence). V lost 6 bases and J 2 bases, leaving 17 bases between the germline ends. CDR3 length equals 15 residues.

The rearrangement uses TRBV2 and TRBJ2-5, with D tentatively TRBD1 (6 bases). The CDR3 extends over 14 amino acids. Per germline, CDR1 SNHLY and CDR2 FYNNEI. The V and J ends lost 10 bases and 0 bases respectively, with 15 bases between them. The CDR3 nucleotides read TGTGCCATCACGAAACGGACAGACCAAGAGACCCAGTACTTC. As protein: CAITKRTDQETQYF.

This sequence joins TRBV5-7 and TRBJ1-6; D perhaps matches TRBD1 (6 bases). TRBV5-7 is flagged as an ORF with uncertain function. This CDR3 has 15 residues. V dropped 5 bases and J dropped 1 base, with 10 bases sitting between them. DNA of the CDR3: TGTGCCAGCAGGGAGCAGGGGTCCTATAATTCACCCCTCCACTTT. Translated: CASREQGSYNSPLHF.

This chain uses TRBV7-9 with TRBJ2-1; 10 nucleotides line up with TRBD2. With V trimmed by 5 bases and J by 0 bases, 7 bases remained unmatched. The CDR3 is 17 residues long. CDR1 SEHNR and CDR2 FQNEAQ come from the germline V gene (reference sequence). The DNA of the CDR3 is TGTGCCAGCAGCGGCCTCCTAGCGGGGGACTCCTACAATGAGCAGTTCTTC. Translating gives CASSGLLAGDSYNEQFF.

The gene calls are TRBV2 and TRBJ1-2; the D is unclear. CDR3 length: 15 residues. V was shortened by 2 bases and J by 4 bases, with 14 bases between the two germline ends. Germline-derived CDR1 and CDR2 are SNHLY and FYNNEI. CDR3: CASSELGRNTYGYTF. For the CDR3, the DNA is TGTGCCAGCAGTGAATTGGGCAGAAACACCTATGGCTACACCTTC.

The J gene is TRBJ2-1, the V gene TRBV7-2, with 7 bases that match TRBD2. This CDR3 contains 16 residues. V lost 5 bases and J lost 3; bases outside the gene matches: 10. Germline V lookup: CDR1 SGHTA, CDR2 FQGNSA. The CDR3 DNA reads as TGTGCCAGCAGCCCTACTCTAGCGGTCATCTACAATGAGCAGTTCTTC. Encoded protein: CASSPTLAVIYNEQFF.

The rearrangement links TRBV5-1 to TRBJ1-2; 10 bases are shared with TRBD1. Germline-derived CDR1 and CDR2 are SGHRS and YFSETQ. CDR3 length: 15 residues. The V gene end was trimmed by 3 bases and the J gene end by 3 bases; junction bases not matched to a gene: 5. The DNA for the CDR3 is TGCGCCAGCAGCTCGTGGGGGACAGGGGACTATGGCTACACCTTC. As protein: CASSSWGTGDYGYTF.

This clone was recorded once. This chain uses TRBV11-2 with TRBJ2-7; 15 bases align to TRBD2. CDR1 is SGHAT and CDR2 is FQNNGV in the germline V gene. V lost 2 bases and J lost 7; bases outside the gene matches: 12. The CDR3 is 18 residues long. The CDR3 loop reads CASSLIVVGTSGGKEQYF. For the CDR3, the DNA is TGTGCCAGCAGCTTAATAGTAGTCGGGACTAGCGGGGGGAAGGAGCAGTACTTC.

The chain is built from TRBV30 and TRBJ1-1; weak D call: TRBD1 (5 bases). The CDR3 contains 14 residues. Trimming took 5 bases from V and 4 from J, leaving 17 bases between them. CDR1 GTSNPN and CDR2 SVGIG come from the germline V gene (reference sequence). The CDR3: CAWSSTDGSTEAFF. The CDR3 region has the DNA TGTGCCTGGTCGTCGACAGACGGGAGCACTGAAGCTTTCTTT.

This chain connects TRBV7-8 to TRBJ1-1, with D perhaps TRBD1 (5 bases). V dropped 1 base and J dropped 2 bases, with 11 bases sitting between them. Germline V gene lookup returns CDR1 SGHVS and CDR2 FQNEAQ. This CDR3 is built from 15 residues. This CDR3 is CASSLGDRPNTEAFF. Written as DNA, the CDR3 is TGTGCCAGCAGCTTAGGCGACAGACCTAACACTGAAGCTTTCTTT.

V gene TRBV29-1 combines with J gene TRBJ2-5; 7 bases agree with TRBD2. V shed 3 bases, J shed 2 bases, and the junction held 12 bases outside the gene matches. Germline-derived CDR1 and CDR2 are SQVTM and ANQGSEA. This CDR3 region has 16 residues. DNA for the CDR3: TGCAGCGTTGATTCGTTTTTTGGGGGGGGGCAAGAGACCCAGTACTTC. It codes for CSVDSFFGGGQETQYF.

J is TRBJ1-6 and V is TRBV2; 9 positions agree with TRBD1. V was clipped by 7 bases and J by 10 bases; unmatched bases: 8. This CDR3 has 14 amino acids. CDR1 is SNHLY and CDR2 is FYNNEI in the germline V gene. The CDR3 sequence is CASTGQGRRSPLHF. In DNA, the CDR3 is TGTGCCAGCACTGGACAGGGGAGAAGATCACCCCTCCACTTT.

The chain links TRBV7-6 to TRBJ2-5, with 9 bases aligning to TRBD1. CDR3 size: 16 residues. Trimming took 5 bases from V and 4 from J; bases not matched to a gene: 11. CDR1 and CDR2 (germline): SGHVS, FNYEAQ. CDR3 residues: CASSAGTGLMGETQYF. DNA of the CDR3: TGTGCCAGCAGCGCCGGGACAGGGTTAATGGGAGAGACCCAGTACTTC.

This chain connects TRBV5-1 to TRBJ2-3, with 10 bases matching TRBD1. The J segment lost 3 bases and the V segment lost 3 bases, leaving 7 bases of the junction unmatched. Germline V gene lookup returns CDR1 SGHRS and CDR2 YFSETQ. This CDR3 is built from 16 residues. DNA of the CDR3: TGCGCCAGCAGCTATGCGGGACAGGGGACGACAGATACGCAGTATTTT. It is translated as CASSYAGQGTTDTQYF.

This clone was detected once. The gene calls are TRBV18 and TRBJ2-6; weak D call: TRBD1 (5 bases). Germline V CDR1 and CDR2: KGHSH, LQKENI. Trimming stripped 2 bases from V and 0 bases from J, with 14 bases between. This CDR3 contains 18 residues. In DNA form, the CDR3 reads TGTGCCAGCTCACCAGTAGGACAAATAAACTCTGGGGCCAACGTCCTGACTTTC. As protein: CASSPVGQINSGANVLTF.

CDR3 in amino acids: CASSSGLAGGFHEQYF. The CDR3 DNA reads TGCGCCAGCAGCTCAGGTCTAGCGGGGGGGTTCCACGAGCAGTACTTC. This rearrangement joins TRBV5-1 to TRBJ2-7, with 12 bases that match TRBD2. The V segment lost 3 bases and the J segment 5 bases; nucleotides outside the gene matches: 9. Germline lookup yields CDR1 SGHRS and CDR2 YFSETQ. The CDR3 is 16 amino acids.

V and J are TRBV28 and TRBJ1-1, with 11 positions matching TRBD1. The CDR3 has 15 amino acids. Trimming cost V 4 bases and J 4 bases; bases outside gene matches: 5. The germline V gene has CDR1 MDHEN and CDR2 SYDVKM. The CDR3 DNA is TGTGCCAGCAGTTCCAGGACAGGGGGCGGCACTGAAGCTTTCTTT. It encodes CASSSRTGGGTEAFF.

The chain has TRBV5-1 and TRBJ2-5; D gene unclear. The CDR3 contains 14 residues. In germline, CDR1 is SGHRS, CDR2 YFSETQ. V gave up 3 bases and J gave up 3 bases, with 12 bases separating them. DNA for the CDR3: TGCGCCAGCAGCTCAAACTCAAATGAAGAGACCCAGTACTTC. This codes for CASSSNSNEETQYF.

The sample holds one count of this clone. This chain connects TRBV18 to TRBJ1-3, with 9 bases identical to TRBD1. CDR3 length: 16 residues. CDR1 is KGHSH, CDR2 LQKENI, per germline. Unmatched junction bases numbered 4, after V lost 4 bases and J lost 0 bases. The CDR3 DNA follows: TGTGCCAGCTCACTGGGACAGGGCTTCTCTGGAAACACCATATATTTT. Its protein product is CASSLGQGFSGNTIYF.

V is TRBV6-1 and J is TRBJ1-3, with D unresolved. Trimming took 1 base from V and 4 from J, leaving 2 bases between them. The length of the CDR3 is 12 residues. CDR1 and CDR2 from the germline V gene are MNHNS and SASEGT. DNA of the CDR3: TGTGCCAGCAGTGAAGTAGGAAACACCATATATTTT. This translates into CASSEVGNTIYF.

This chain connects TRBV10-2 to TRBJ2-3; D not resolved. This CDR3 is 12 amino acids long. Germline loops: CDR1 WSHSY, CDR2 SAAADI. V was shortened by 0 bases and J by 5 bases, with 3 bases between the two germline ends. The CDR3 DNA sequence: TGCGCCAGCAGTGAGTCTCTAGATACGCAGTATTTT. Residues: CASSESLDTQYF.

This clone was seen only once. The J gene is TRBJ1-2, the V gene TRBV5-6; the match to TRBD1 covers 8 bases. CDR1 is SGHDT and CDR2 is YYEEEE in the germline V gene. J gave up 3 bases and V 5 bases, and 6 bases lay outside the gene matches. The CDR3 spans 14 residues. The CDR3 is CASRETGVDYGYTF. The CDR3 DNA reads as TGTGCCAGCAGGGAGACAGGGGTTGACTATGGCTACACCTTC.

This clone was recorded a few times. The chain carries TRBV5-4 and TRBJ1-1, with no clear D. The CDR3 length is 12 residues. Germline CDR1 SGHNT, CDR2 YYREEE (reference sequence). Trimming removed 4 bases from V and 3 bases from J, with 7 bases in between. The CDR3 DNA reads as TGTGCCAGCAGCGCCCCGGACACTGAAGCTTTCTTT. Residues: CASSAPDTEAFF.

V usage is TRBV30 and J usage is TRBJ2-1; no clear D. Trimming pared 0 bases from V and 9 bases from J, leaving 12 bases between. CDR1 is GTSNPN and CDR2 is SVGIG in the germline V gene (reference sequence). The CDR3 consists of 13 residues. The CDR3 DNA reads as TGTGCCTGGAGTGTACTCGTTCTCGGTGAGCAGTTCTTC. The encoded protein is CAWSVLVLGEQFF.